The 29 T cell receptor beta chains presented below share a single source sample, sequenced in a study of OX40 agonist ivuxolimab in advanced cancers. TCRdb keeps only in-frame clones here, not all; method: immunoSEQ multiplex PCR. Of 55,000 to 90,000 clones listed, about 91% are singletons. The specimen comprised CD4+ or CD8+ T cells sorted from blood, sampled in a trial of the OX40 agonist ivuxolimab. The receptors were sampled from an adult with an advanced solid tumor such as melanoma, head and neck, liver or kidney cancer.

The CDR3 region is CASSQSFLAANVLTF. The CDR3 nucleotides read TGTGCCAGCAGCCAATCGTTCCTGGCGGCCAACGTCCTGACTTTC. The chain uses TRBV14 and TRBJ2-6; D remains ambiguous. Per the germline V gene, CDR1 is SGHDN and CDR2 is FVKESK. CDR3 length: 15 residues. V was cut by 2 bases and J by 6 bases, with 11 bases left in between. Variable domain in full (rest from reference TRBV14 and TRBJ2-6): EAGVTQFPSHSVIEKGQTVTLRCDPISGHDNLYWYRRVMGKEIKFLLHFVKESKQDESGMPNNRFLAERTGGTYSTLKVQPAELEDSGVYFCASSQSFLAANVLTFGAGSRLTVL.

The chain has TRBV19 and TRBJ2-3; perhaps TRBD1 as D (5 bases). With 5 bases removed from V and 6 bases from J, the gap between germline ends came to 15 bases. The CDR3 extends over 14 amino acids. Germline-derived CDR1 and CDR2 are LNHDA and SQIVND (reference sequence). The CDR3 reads CASSLQALGDTQYF. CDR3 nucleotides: TGTGCCAGTAGTCTACAGGCCCTAGGGGATACGCAGTATTTT.

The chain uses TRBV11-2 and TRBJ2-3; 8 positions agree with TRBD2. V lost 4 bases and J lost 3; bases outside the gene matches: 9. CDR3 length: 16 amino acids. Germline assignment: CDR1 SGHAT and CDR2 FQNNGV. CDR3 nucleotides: TGTGCCAGCAGCTACGCTATAGCGGGGTTGACAGATACGCAGTATTTT. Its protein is CASSYAIAGLTDTQYF.

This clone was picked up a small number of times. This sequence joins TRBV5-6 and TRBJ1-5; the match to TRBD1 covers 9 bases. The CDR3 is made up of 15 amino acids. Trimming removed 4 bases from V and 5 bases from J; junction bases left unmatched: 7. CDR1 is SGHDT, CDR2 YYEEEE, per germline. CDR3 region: CASSPGTGRYQPQHF. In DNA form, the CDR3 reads TGTGCCAGCAGCCCCGGGACAGGGCGGTATCAGCCCCAGCATTTT.

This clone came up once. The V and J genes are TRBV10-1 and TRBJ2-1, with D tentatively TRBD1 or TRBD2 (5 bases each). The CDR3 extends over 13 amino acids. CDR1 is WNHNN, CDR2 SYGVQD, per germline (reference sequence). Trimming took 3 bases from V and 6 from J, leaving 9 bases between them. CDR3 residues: CASSDGTFNEQFF. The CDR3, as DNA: TGCGCCAGCAGTGATGGGACCTTCAATGAGCAGTTCTTC.

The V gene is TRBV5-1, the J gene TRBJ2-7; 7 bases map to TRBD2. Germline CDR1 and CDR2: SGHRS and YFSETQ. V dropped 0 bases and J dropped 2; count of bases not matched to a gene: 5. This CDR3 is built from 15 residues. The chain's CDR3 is CASSLAGLVPYEQYF. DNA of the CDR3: TGCGCCAGCAGCTTGGCCGGACTAGTCCCCTACGAGCAGTACTTC.

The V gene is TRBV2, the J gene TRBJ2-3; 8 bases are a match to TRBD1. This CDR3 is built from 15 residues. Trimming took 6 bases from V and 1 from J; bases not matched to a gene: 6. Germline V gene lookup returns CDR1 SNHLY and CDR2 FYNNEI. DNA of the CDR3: TGTGCCAGCAGGGCGGACAGGGCTGGCACAGATACGCAGTATTTT. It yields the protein CASRADRAGTDTQYF.

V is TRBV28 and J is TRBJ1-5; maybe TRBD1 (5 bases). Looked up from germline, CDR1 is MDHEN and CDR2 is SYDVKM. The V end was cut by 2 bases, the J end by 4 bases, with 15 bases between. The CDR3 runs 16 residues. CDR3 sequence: CASSLRVGGGNQPQHF. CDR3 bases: TGTGCCAGCAGTTTAAGGGTTGGGGGAGGAAATCAGCCCCAGCATTTT.

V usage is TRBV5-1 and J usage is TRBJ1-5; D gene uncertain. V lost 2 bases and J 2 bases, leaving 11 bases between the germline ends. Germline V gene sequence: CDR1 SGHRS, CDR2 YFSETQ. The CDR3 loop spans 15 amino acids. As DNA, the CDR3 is TGCGCCAGCAGCTTACACGGGAGAGGCAATCAGCCCCAGCATTTT. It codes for CASSLHGRGNQPQHF. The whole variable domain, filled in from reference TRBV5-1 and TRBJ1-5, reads KAGVTQTPRYLIKTRGQQVTLSCSPISGHRSVSWYQQTPGQGLQFLFEYFSETQRNKGNFPGRFSGRQFSNSRSEMNVSTLELGDSALYLCASSLHGRGNQPQHFGDGTRLSIL.

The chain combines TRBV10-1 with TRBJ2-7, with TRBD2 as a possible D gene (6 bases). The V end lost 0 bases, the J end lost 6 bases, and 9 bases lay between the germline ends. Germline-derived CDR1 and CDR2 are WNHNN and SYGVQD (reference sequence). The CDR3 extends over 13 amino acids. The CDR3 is CASSESTRGEQYF. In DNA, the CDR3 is TGCGCCAGCAGTGAGTCGACTAGAGGCGAGCAGTACTTC.

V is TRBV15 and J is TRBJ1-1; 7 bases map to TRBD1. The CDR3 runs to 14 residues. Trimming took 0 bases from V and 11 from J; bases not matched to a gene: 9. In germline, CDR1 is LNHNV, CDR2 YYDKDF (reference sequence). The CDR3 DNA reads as TGTGCCACCAGCAGAGATACGGGGACAGTGACGGCTTTCTTT. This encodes CATSRDTGTVTAFF. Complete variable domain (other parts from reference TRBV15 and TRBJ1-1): DAMVIQNPRYQVTQFGKPVTLSCSQTLNHNVMYWYQQKSSQAPKLLFHYYDKDFNNEADTPDNFQSRRPNTSFCFLDIRSPGLGDTAMYLCATSRDTGTVTAFFGQGTRLTVV.

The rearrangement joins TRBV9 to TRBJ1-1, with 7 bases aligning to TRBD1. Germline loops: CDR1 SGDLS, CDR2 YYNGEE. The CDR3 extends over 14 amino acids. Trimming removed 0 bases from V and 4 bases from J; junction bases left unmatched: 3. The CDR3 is CASSVGQGGTEAFF. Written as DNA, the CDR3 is TGTGCCAGCAGCGTAGGACAGGGAGGCACTGAAGCTTTCTTT.

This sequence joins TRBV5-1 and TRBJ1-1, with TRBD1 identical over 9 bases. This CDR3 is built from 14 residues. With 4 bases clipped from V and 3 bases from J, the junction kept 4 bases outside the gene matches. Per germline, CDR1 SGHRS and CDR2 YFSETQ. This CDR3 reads CASSHGDRDTEAFF. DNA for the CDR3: TGCGCCAGCAGCCATGGGGACAGGGACACTGAAGCTTTCTTT.

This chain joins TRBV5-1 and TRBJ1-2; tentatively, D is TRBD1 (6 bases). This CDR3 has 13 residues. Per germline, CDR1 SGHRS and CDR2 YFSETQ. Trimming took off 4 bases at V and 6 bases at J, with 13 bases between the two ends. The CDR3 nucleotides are TGCGCCAGCAGCCTGGGTGGGGGCGATGGCTACACCTTC. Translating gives CASSLGGGDGYTF.

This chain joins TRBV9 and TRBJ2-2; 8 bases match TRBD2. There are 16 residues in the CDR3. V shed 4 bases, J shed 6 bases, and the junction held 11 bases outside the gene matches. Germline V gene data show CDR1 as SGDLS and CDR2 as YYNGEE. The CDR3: CASSPGTRGSPGELFF. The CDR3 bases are TGTGCCAGCAGCCCTGGGACTAGGGGCTCACCCGGGGAGCTGTTTTTT.

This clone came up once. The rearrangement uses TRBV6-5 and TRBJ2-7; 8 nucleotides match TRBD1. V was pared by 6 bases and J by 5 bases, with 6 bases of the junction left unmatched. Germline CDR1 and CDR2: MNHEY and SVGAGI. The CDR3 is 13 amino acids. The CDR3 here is CASSRQGLHEQYF. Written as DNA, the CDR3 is TGTGCCAGCAGCCGACAGGGGTTACACGAGCAGTACTTC.

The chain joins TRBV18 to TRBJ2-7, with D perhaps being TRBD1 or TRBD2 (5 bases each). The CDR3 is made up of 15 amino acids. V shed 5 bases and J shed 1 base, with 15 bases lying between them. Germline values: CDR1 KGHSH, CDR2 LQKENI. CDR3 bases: TGTGCCAGCTCAGCGTCGAGGGGCGAATCCTACGAGCAGTACTTC. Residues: CASSASRGESYEQYF.

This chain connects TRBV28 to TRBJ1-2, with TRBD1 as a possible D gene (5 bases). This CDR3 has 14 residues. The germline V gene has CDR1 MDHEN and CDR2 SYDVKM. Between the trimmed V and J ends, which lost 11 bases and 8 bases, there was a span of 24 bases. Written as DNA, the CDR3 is TGTGCCGGACAACGGGCGTGGGGCCACCCGGGCTACACCTTC. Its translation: CAGQRAWGHPGYTF.

For the CDR3, the DNA is TGTGCCTGGAGTGGAGGGGTCTCTGGAAACACCATATATTTT. Protein product: CAWSGGVSGNTIYF. The V call is TRBV30, the J call TRBJ1-3, with D possibly TRBD1 on 5 matching bases. Germline loops: CDR1 GTSNPN, CDR2 SVGIG (reference sequence). Trimming left V 1 base short and J 0 bases short, with 7 bases between. The CDR3 is made up of 14 amino acids.

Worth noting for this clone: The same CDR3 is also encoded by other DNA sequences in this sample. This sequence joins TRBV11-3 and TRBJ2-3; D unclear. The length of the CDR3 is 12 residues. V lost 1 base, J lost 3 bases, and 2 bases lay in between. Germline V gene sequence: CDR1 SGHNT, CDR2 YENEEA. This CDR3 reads CASSLGTDTQYF. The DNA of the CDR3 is TGTGCCAGCAGCTTAGGTACAGATACGCAGTATTTT.

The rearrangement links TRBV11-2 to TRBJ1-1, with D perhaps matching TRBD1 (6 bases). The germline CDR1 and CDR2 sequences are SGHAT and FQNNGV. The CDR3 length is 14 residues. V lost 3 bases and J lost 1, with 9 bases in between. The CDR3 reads CASSFDRTNTEAFF. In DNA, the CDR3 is TGTGCCAGCAGCTTTGACAGGACGAACACTGAAGCTTTCTTT.

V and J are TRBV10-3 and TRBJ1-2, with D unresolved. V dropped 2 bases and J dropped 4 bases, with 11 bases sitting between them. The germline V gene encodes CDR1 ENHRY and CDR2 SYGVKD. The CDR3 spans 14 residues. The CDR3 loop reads CAISETKDFYGYTF. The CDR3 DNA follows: TGTGCCATCAGTGAGACCAAAGACTTCTATGGCTACACCTTC.

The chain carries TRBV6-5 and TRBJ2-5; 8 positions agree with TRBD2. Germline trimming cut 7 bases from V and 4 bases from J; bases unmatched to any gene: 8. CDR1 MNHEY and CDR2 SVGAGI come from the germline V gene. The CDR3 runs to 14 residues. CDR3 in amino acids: CASTQTSAGETQYF. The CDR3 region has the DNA TGTGCCAGCACCCAGACTAGCGCAGGAGAGACCCAGTACTTC.

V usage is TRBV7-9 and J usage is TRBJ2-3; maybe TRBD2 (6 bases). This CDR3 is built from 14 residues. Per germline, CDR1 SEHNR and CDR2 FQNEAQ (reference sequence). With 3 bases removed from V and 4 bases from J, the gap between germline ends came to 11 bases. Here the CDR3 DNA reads TGTGCCAGCAGCTTGTCCGGAGGGGCAGATACGCAGTATTTT. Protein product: CASSLSGGADTQYF.

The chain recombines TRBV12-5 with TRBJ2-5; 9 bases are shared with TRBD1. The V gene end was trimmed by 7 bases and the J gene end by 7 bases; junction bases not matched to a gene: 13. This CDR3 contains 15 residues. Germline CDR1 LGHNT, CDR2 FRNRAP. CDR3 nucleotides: TGTGCTAGTGCCCCCCCGGGACAGGGCCGGGGGACCCAGTACTTC. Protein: CASAPPGQGRGTQYF.

CDR3 sequence: CASSFGDKRSTDTQYF. DNA of the CDR3: TGCGCCAGCAGCTTCGGGGACAAGAGGAGCACAGATACGCAGTATTTT. The chain employs TRBV5-1 and TRBJ2-3; perhaps TRBD1 as D (6 bases). Germline V CDR1 and CDR2: SGHRS, YFSETQ. CDR3 length: 16 residues. V was trimmed by 2 bases and J by 0 bases, leaving 13 bases between them.

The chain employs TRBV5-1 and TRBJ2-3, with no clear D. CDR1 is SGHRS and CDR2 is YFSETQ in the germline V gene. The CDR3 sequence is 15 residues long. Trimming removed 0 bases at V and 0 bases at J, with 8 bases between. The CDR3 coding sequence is TGCGCCAGCAGCTTGGAGGAAGACAGCACAGATACGCAGTATTTT. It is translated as CASSLEEDSTDTQYF. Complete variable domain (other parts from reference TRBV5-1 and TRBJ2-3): KAGVTQTPRYLIKTRGQQVTLSCSPISGHRSVSWYQQTPGQGLQFLFEYFSETQRNKGNFPGRFSGRQFSNSRSEMNVSTLELGDSALYLCASSLEEDSTDTQYFGPGTRLTVL.

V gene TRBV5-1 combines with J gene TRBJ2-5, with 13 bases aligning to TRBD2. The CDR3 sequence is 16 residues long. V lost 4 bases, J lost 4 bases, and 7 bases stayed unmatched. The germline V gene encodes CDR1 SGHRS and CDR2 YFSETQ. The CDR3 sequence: CASSQGTSGTGETQYF. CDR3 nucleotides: TGCGCCAGCAGCCAAGGGACTAGCGGGACTGGAGAGACCCAGTACTTC.

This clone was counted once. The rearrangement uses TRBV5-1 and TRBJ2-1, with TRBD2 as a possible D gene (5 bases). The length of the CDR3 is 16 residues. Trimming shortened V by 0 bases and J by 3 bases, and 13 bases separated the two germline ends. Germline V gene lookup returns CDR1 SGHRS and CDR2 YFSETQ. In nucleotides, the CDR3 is TGCGCCAGCAGCTTGGATTCTGGGAGTAACTACAATGAGCAGTTCTTC. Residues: CASSLDSGSNYNEQFF.